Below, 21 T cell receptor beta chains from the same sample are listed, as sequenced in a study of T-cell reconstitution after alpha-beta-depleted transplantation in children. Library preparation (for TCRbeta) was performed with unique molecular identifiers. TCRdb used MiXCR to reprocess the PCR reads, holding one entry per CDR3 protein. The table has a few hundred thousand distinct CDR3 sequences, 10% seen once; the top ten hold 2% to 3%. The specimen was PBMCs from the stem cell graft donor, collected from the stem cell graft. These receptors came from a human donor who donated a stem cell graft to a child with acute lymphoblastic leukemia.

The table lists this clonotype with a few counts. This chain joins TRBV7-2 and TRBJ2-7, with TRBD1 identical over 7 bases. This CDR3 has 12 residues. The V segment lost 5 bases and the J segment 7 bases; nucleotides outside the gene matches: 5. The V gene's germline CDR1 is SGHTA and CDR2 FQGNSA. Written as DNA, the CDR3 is TGTGCCAGCAGCCTACAGGGGACGGAGCAGTACTTC. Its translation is CASSLQGTEQYF. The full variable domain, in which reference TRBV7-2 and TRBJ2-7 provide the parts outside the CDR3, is GAGVSQSPSNKVTEKGKDVELRCDPISGHTALYWYRQSLGQGLEFLIYFQGNSAPDKSGLPSDRFSAERTGGSVSTLTIQRTQQEDSAVYLCASSLQGTEQYFGPGTRLTVT.

The DNA of the CDR3 is TGCGCCAGCAGCCGGGGGGCCAGTGAAAAACTGTTTTTT. Protein sequence: CASSRGASEKLFF. The genes are TRBV5-1 and TRBJ1-4; tentatively, D is TRBD1 (6 bases). V was shortened by 4 bases and J by 7 bases, with 11 bases between the two germline ends. The germline gives CDR1 SGHRS, CDR2 YFSETQ. CDR3 length equals 13 residues.

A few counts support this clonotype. The DNA for the CDR3 is TGTGCCAGCAGCTTAGTCCAGGACGGGCCCCAGTACTTC. It translates to CASSLVQDGPQYF. The gene calls are TRBV7-2 and TRBJ2-5; D gene uncertain. Germline V gene data show CDR1 as SGHTA and CDR2 as FQGNSA. Trimming removed 1 base from V and 9 bases from J, with 12 bases in between. The CDR3 sequence is 13 residues long.

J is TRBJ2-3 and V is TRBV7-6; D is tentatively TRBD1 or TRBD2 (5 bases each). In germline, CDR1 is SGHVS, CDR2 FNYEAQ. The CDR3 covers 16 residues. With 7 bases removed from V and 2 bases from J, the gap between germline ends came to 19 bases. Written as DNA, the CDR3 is TGTGCCAGCACTATAAACCGGGACGGACCCACAGATACGCAGTATTTT. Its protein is CASTINRDGPTDTQYF.

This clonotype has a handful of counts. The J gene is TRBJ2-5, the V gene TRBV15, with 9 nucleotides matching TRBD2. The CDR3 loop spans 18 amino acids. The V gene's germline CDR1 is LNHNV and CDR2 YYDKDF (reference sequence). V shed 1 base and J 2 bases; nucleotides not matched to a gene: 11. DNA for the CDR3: TGTGCCACCAGCAGAGTGCCCGCTAGCGGGATTTCTCAAGAGACCCAGTACTTC. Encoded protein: CATSRVPASGISQETQYF.

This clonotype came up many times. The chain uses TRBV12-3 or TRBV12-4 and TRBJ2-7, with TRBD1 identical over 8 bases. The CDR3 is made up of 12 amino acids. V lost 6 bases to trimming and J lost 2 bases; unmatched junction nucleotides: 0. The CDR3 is CASRGQAYEQYF. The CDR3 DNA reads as TGTGCCAGCAGGGGACAGGCCTACGAGCAGTACTTC.

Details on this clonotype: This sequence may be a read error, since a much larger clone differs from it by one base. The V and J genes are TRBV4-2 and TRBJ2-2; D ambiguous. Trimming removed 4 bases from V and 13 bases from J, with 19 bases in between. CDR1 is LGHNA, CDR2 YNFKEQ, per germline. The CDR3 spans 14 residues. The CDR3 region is CASSRSGDPKGLFF. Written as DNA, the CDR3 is TGTGCCAGCAGCCGTTCGGGCGACCCCAAGGGGCTGTTTTTT.

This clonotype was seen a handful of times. The CDR3 DNA reads TGTGCCAGCAGCTTGTTGACAGGTCGGCAAGAGACCCAGTACTTC. Encoded protein: CASSLLTGRQETQYF. The V and J genes are TRBV11-2 and TRBJ2-5; D possibly corresponds to TRBD1 (6 bases). The CDR3 has 15 residues. The V gene lost 3 bases and the J gene lost 2 bases, with 13 bases spanning the gap. The germline gives CDR1 SGHAT, CDR2 FQNNGV.

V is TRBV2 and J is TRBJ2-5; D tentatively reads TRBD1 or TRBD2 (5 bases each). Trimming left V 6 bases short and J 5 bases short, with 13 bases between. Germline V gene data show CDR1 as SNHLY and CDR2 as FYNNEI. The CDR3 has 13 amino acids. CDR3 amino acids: CASSVRWGETQYF. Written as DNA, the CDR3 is TGTGCCAGCAGCGTACGTTGGGGGGAGACCCAGTACTTC.

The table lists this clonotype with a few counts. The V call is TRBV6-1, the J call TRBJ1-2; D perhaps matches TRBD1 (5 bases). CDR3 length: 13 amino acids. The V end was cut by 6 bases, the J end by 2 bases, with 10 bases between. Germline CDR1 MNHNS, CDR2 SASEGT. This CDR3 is CASRTGTNYGYTF. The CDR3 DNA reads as TGTGCCAGCAGAACCGGGACCAACTATGGCTACACCTTC.

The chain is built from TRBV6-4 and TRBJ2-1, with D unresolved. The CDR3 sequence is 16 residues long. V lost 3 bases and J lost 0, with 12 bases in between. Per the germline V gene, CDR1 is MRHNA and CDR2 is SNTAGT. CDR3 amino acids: CASSEIPTLSYNEQFF. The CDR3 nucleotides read TGTGCCAGCAGTGAAATCCCGACTCTCTCCTACAATGAGCAGTTCTTC.

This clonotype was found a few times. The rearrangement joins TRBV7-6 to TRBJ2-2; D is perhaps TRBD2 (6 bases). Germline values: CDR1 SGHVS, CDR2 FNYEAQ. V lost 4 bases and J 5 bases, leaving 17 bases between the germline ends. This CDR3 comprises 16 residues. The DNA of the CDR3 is TGTGCCAGCAGCTCCCAGGGCGGGGCTTATACCGGGGAGCTGTTTTTT. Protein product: CASSSQGGAYTGELFF.

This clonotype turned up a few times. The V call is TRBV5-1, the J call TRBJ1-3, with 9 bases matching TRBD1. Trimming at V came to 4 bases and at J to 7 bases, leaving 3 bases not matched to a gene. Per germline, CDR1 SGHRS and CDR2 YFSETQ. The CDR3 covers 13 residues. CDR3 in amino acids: CASSIGQGNTIYF. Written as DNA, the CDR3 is TGCGCCAGCAGCATCGGACAGGGGAACACCATATATTTT.

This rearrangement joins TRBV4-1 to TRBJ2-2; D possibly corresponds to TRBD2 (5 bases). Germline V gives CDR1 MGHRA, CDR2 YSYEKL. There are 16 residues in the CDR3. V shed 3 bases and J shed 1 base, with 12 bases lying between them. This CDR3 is CASSHYREKNTGELFF. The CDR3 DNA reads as TGCGCCAGCAGCCACTATCGGGAAAAGAACACCGGGGAGCTGTTTTTT.

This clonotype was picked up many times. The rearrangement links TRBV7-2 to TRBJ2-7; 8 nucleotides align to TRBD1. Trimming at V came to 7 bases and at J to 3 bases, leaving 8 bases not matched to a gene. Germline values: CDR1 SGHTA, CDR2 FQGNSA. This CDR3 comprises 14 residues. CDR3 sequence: CASTMDRAHYEQYF. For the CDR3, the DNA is TGTGCCAGCACCATGGACAGGGCCCACTACGAGCAGTACTTC.

The CDR3 nucleotides read TGTGCCAGCAGCTTTTCAGGGGGTGTCTACAATGAGCAGTTCTTC. Translating it yields CASSFSGGVYNEQFF. The V and J genes are TRBV11-3 and TRBJ2-1; 7 nucleotides line up with TRBD1. The CDR3 has 15 amino acids. With V trimmed by 3 bases and J by 3 bases, 5 bases remained unmatched. Germline CDR1 SGHNT, CDR2 YENEEA.

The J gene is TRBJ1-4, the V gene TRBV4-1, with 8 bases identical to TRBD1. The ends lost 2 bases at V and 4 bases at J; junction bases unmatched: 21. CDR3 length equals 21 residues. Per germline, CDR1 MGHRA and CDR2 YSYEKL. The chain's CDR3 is CASSQHPYLGTGGTVNEKLFF. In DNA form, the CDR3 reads TGCGCCAGCAGCCAACACCCTTATCTAGGGACAGGTGGTACAGTTAATGAAAAACTGTTTTTT.

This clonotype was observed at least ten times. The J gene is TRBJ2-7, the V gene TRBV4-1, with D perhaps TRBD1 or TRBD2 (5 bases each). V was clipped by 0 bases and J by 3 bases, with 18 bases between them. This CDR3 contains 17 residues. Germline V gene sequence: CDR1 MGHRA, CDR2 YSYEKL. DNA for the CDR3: TGCGCCAGCAGCCAAGAAACAAAGGGGACGGGGTACTACGAGCAGTACTTC. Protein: CASSQETKGTGYYEQYF.

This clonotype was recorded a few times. The CDR3 spells CASSSSGYQPQHF. CDR3 nucleotide sequence: TGTGCCAGCAGCTCGTCAGGTTATCAGCCCCAGCATTTT. The rearrangement links TRBV7-9 to TRBJ1-5; no clear D gene. The CDR3 consists of 13 residues. Germline lookup yields CDR1 SEHNR and CDR2 FQNEAQ (reference sequence). The V and J ends lost 4 bases and 5 bases respectively, with 9 bases between them.

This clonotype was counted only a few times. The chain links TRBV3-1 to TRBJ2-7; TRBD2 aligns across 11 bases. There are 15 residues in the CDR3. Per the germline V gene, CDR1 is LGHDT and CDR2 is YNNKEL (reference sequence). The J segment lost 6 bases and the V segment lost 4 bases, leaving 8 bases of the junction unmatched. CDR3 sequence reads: CASSLGTSGRLEQYF. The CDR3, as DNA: TGTGCCAGCAGCCTTGGGACTAGCGGCCGCCTCGAGCAGTACTTC.

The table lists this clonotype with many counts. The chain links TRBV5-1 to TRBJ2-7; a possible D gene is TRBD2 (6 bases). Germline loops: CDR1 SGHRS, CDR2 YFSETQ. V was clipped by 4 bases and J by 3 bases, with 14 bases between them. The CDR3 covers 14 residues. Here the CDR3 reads CASSVNVGGYEQYF. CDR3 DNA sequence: TGCGCCAGCAGCGTGAACGTCGGGGGCTACGAGCAGTACTTC.